This entry lists 8 T cell receptor beta chains sequenced from one sample in a study of T-cell reconstitution after alpha-beta-depleted transplantation in children. Preparation of the TCRbeta library used unique molecular identifiers. From the PCR reads, TCRdb called clonotypes with MiXCR, one entry per CDR3 protein. The sample contains about 540,000 distinct CDR3 sequences, 15% to 20% of which appear only once. Sequences were derived from PBMCs from the stem cell graft donor, sampled from the stem cell graft. These receptors were taken from a human donor who donated a stem cell graft to a child with acute lymphoblastic leukemia.

This clonotype was found a few times. The V and J genes are TRBV7-3 and TRBJ2-2; D is uncertain. The CDR3 is 15 amino acids. Germline assignment: CDR1 SGHTA and CDR2 FQGTGA. V gave up 5 bases and J gave up 2 bases, with 12 bases separating them. Here the CDR3 reads CASSPGVLNTGELFF. DNA of the CDR3: TGTGCCAGCAGCCCGGGTGTCTTAAACACCGGGGAGCTGTTTTTT.

With respect to this clonotype: At one of its ends the junction is not consistent with the germline gene, which may arise from a read error. The chain couples TRBV7-3 to TRBJ2-1; 7 bases align to TRBD2. CDR3 length equals 15 residues. From germline, CDR1 is SGHTA and CDR2 FQGTGA. CDR3 DNA sequence: TGTGCCAGCGGCTTAGGCGGGAGTGTTGACTATGAGCAGTTCTTC. Translating gives CASGLGGSVDYEQFF.

The table lists this clonotype with a count of one. CDR3 protein: CSARDLTGVYNEQFF. Written as DNA, the CDR3 is TGCAGTGCTAGAGATCTGACAGGGGTATACAATGAGCAGTTCTTC. J is TRBJ2-1 and V is TRBV20-1, with 8 bases identical to TRBD1. CDR1 is DFQATT, CDR2 SNEGSKA, per germline (reference sequence). This CDR3 has 15 amino acids. V gave up 0 bases and J gave up 4 bases; unmatched junction bases: 5.

The chain employs TRBV20-1 and TRBJ2-2; the match to TRBD1 covers 8 bases. The CDR3 is made up of 14 amino acids. Trimming took 3 bases from V and 6 from J; bases not matched to a gene: 6. Germline CDR1 reads DFQATT; CDR2 reads SNEGSKA (reference sequence). The CDR3 sequence: CSASGRGRAGELFF. The DNA of the CDR3 is TGCAGTGCTAGCGGCAGGGGGCGGGCCGGGGAGCTGTTTTTT.

This clonotype was observed a few times. This chain links TRBV6-1 with TRBJ2-1; 7 nucleotides align to TRBD2. The CDR3 is 11 residues long. The germline V gene encodes CDR1 MNHNS and CDR2 SASEGT. V was pared by 4 bases and J by 15 bases, with 6 bases of the junction left unmatched. CDR3 DNA: TGTGCCAGCAGTGTGGGCGGGAGTAGGTTCTTC. Its translation: CASSVGGSRFF.

The rearrangement uses TRBV6-1 and TRBJ2-3; no reliable D call. Germline V gene data show CDR1 as MNHNS and CDR2 as SASEGT. Trimming stripped 6 bases from V and 3 bases from J, with 10 bases between. This CDR3 comprises 13 residues. CDR3 coding DNA: TGTGCCAGCAGGGGCCTAGGAACAGATACGCAGTATTTT. Its translation: CASRGLGTDTQYF.

The rearrangement links TRBV7-9 to TRBJ1-1; D ambiguous. The CDR3 runs to 8 residues. Germline assignment: CDR1 SEHNR and CDR2 FQNEAQ (reference sequence). CDR3 sequence reads: CVCTEAFF. For the CDR3, the DNA is TGTGTGTGCACTGAAGCTTTCTTT.

This clonotype was detected a few times. This chain uses TRBV7-6 with TRBJ2-1, with 9 bases matching TRBD2. The CDR3 runs to 15 residues. Germline CDR1 is SGHVS and CDR2 is FNYEAQ. The J segment lost 5 bases and the V segment lost 1 base, leaving 3 bases of the junction unmatched. CDR3 DNA sequence: TGTGCCAGCAGCTTAGGGCCTAGCGGGGACAATGAGCAGTTCTTC. This translates into CASSLGPSGDNEQFF.